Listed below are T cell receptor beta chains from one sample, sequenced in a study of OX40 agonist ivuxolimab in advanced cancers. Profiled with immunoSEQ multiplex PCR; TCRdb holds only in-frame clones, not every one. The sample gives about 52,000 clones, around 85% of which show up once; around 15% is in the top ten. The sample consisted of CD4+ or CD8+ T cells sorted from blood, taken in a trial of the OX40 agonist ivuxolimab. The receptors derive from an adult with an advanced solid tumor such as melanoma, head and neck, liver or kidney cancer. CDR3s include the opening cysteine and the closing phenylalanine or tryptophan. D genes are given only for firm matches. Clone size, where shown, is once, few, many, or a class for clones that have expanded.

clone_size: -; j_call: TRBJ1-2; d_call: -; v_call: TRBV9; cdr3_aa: CASSLGIYGYTF; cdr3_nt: TGTGCCAGCAGCCTAGGGATCTATGGCTACACCTTC
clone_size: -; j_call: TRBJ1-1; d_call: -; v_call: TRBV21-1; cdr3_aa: CASSIVVAGLNTEAFF; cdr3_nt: TGTGCCAGCAGCATAGTAGTCGCAGGGCTTAACACTGAAGCTTTCTTT
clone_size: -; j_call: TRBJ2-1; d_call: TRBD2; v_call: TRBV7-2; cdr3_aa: CASSLALAGSYNEQFF; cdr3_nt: TGTGCCAGCAGCTTAGCACTAGCGGGGTCCTACAATGAGCAGTTCTTC
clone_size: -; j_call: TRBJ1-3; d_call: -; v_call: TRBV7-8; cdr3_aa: CASSIGGGLSGNTIYF; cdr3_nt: TGTGCCAGCAGCATAGGTGGGGGGCTCTCTGGAAACACCATATATTTT
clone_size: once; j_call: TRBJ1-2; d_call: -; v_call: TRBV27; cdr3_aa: CASSPRGRALYGYTF; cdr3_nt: TGTGCCAGCAGTCCCCGGGGCAGGGCCTTGTATGGCTACACCTTC
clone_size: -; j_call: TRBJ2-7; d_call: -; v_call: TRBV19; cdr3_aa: CASSISYSTPYEQYF; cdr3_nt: TGTGCCAGTAGTATCTCCTACTCGACACCCTACGAGCAGTACTTC
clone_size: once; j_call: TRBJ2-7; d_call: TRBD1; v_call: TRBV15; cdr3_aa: CATEPGQGYEQYF; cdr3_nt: TGTGCCACCGAACCGGGACAGGGCTACGAGCAGTACTTC
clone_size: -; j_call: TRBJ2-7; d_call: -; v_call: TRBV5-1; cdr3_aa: CASSFRDEQYF; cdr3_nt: TGCGCCAGCAGCTTCAGGGACGAGCAGTACTTC
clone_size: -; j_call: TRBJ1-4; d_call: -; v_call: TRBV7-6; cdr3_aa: CASSLPSGVGEKLFF; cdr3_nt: TGTGCCAGCAGCCTACCCTCCGGGGTGGGTGAAAAACTGTTTTTT
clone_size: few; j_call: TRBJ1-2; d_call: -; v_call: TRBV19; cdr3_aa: CASSISAGQLYGYTF; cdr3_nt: TGTGCCAGTAGTATATCGGCCGGACAGCTCTATGGCTACACCTTC
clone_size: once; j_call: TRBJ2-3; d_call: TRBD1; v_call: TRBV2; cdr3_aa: CASSEAYRTGWADTQYF; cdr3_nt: TGTGCCAGCAGTGAAGCATACCGGACAGGGTGGGCAGATACGCAGTATTTT
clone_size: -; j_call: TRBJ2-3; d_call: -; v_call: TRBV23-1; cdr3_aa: CASSQRWTGRPDTQYF; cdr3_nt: TGCGCCAGCAGTCAACGCTGGACGGGGCGACCAGATACGCAGTATTTT
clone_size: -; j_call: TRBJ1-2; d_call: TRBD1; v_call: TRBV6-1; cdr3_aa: CASRQGANGYTF; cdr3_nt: TGTGCCAGCAGACAGGGGGCTAATGGCTACACCTTC
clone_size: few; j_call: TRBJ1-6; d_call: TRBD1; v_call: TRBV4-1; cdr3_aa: CASSQPGTGDSPLHF; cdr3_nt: TGCGCCAGCAGCCAACCCGGGACAGGGGATTCACCCCTCCACTTT
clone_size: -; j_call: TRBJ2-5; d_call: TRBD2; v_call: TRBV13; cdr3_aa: CASSLRLAGRLETQYF; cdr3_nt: TGTGCCAGCAGCTTACGTCTAGCGGGGCGATTAGAGACCCAGTACTTC
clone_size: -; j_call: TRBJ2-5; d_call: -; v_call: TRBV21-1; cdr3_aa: CASSRPGVTMGETQYF; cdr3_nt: TGTGCCAGCAGCAGGCCAGGGGTCACCATGGGGGAGACCCAGTACTTC
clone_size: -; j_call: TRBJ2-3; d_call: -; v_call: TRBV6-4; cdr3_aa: CASSDSEGGSDTQYF; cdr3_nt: TGTGCCAGCAGTGACTCGGAGGGGGGCTCAGATACGCAGTATTTT
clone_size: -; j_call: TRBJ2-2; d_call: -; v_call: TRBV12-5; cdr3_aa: CASGLINREGTGELFF; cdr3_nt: TGTGCTAGTGGTTTGATAAACAGGGAGGGGACCGGGGAGCTGTTTTTT
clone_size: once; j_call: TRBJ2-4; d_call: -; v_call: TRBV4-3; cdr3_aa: CASSPFPGRAKNIQYF; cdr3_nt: TGCGCCAGCAGCCCCTTTCCGGGTCGGGCCAAAAACATTCAGTACTTC
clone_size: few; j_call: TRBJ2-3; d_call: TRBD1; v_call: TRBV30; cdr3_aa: CAWSTPGTGTTDTQYF; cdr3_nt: TGTGCCTGGAGTACCCCCGGGACAGGGACCACAGATACGCAGTATTTT
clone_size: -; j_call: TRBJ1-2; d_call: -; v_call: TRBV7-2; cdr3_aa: CASSLAGDALGYTF; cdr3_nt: TGTGCCAGCAGCTTAGCGGGGGACGCATTAGGCTACACCTTC
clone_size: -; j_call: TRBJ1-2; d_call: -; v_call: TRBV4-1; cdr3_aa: CASSQGAVYGYTF; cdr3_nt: TGCGCCAGCAGCCAAGGGGCAGTTTATGGCTACACCTTC
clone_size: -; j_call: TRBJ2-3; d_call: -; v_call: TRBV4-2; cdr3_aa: CASSQDLRVGTDTQYF; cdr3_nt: TGTGCCAGCAGCCAAGATCTAAGGGTAGGCACAGATACGCAGTATTTT
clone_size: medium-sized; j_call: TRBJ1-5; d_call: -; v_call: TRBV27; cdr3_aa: CASSLSGAGWGNQPQHF; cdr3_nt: TGTGCCAGCAGTTTATCGGGGGCAGGCTGGGGGAATCAGCCCCAGCATTTT
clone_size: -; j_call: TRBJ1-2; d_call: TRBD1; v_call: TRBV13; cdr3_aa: CASRDEGQNYTF; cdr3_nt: TGTGCCAGCCGCGACGAGGGACAGAACTACACCTTC
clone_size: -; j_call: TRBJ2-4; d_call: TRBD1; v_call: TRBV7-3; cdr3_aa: CASSSGQGSKNIQYF; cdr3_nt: TGTGCCAGCAGCTCCGGACAGGGTAGCAAAAACATTCAGTACTTC
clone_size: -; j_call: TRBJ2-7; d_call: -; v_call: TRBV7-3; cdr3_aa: CASSKEGLAIDEQYF; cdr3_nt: TGTGCCAGCAGCAAAGAGGGGCTAGCTATCGACGAGCAGTACTTC
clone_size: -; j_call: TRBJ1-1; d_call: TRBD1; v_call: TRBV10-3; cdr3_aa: CAISSGGPKAEAFF; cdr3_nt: TGTGCCATCAGTTCAGGGGGACCGAAGGCTGAAGCTTTCTTT
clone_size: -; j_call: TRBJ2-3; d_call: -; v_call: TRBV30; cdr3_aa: CAWSVDGTSTDTQYF; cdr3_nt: TGTGCCTGGAGTGTTGACGGTACTAGCACAGATACGCAGTATTTT
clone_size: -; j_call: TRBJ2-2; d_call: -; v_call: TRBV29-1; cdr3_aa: CSVESGATNTGELFF; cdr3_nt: TGCAGCGTTGAATCGGGGGCGACGAACACCGGGGAGCTGTTTTTT
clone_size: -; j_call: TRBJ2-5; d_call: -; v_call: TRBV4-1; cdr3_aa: CASRPNGQETQYF; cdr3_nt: TGCGCCAGCAGACCTAACGGCCAAGAGACCCAGTACTTC
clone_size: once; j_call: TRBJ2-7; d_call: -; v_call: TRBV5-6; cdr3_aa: CASSFISGGPHEQYF; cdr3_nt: TGTGCCAGCAGCTTTATCTCGGGGGGCCCCCACGAGCAGTACTTC
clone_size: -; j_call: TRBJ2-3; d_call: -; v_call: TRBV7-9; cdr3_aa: CASSGGASDTQYF; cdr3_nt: TGTGCCAGCAGCGGAGGGGCTTCTGATACGCAGTATTTT
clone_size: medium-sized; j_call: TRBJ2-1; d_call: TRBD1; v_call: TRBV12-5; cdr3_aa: CASGLDLQHGQGPSVEQFF; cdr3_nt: TGTGCTAGTGGTTTGGACCTCCAACATGGACAGGGCCCCTCAGTTGAGCAGTTCTTC
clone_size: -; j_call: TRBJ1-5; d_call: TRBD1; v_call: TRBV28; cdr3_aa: CASSLQGALVFNQPQHF; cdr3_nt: TGTGCCAGCAGTTTGCAGGGGGCGCTAGTTTTCAATCAGCCCCAGCATTTT
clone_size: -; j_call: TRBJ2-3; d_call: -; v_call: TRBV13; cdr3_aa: CASSLPGTTDTQYF; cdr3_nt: TGTGCCAGCAGCTTACCTGGGACCACAGATACGCAGTATTTT
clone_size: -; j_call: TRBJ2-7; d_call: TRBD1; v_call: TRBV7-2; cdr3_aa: CASSSGQGAYEQYF; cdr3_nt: TGTGCCAGCAGCTCGGGACAGGGTGCCTACGAGCAGTACTTC
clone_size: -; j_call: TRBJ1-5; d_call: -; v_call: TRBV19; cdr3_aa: CASSPRDTFIRPQHF; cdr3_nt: TGTGCCAGTAGTCCAAGGGACACCTTTATACGGCCCCAGCATTTT
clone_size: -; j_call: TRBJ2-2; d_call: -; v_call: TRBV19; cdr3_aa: CASSIGGRAGELFF; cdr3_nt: TGTGCCAGTAGTATAGGTGGCAGGGCCGGGGAGCTGTTTTTT
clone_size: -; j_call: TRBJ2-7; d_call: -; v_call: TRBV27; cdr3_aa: CASSPLRAFF; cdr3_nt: TGTGCCAGCAGTCCGCTCCGGGCCTTCTTC
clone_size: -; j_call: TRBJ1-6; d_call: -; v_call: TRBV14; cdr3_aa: CASSHRGRGLVPLHF; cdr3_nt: TGTGCCAGCAGCCATAGGGGACGTGGGTTAGTTCCCCTCCACTTT
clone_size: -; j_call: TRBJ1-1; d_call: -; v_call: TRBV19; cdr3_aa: CASSQFYRNRVETEAFF; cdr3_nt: TGTGCCAGTAGCCAATTTTACAGGAACAGAGTGGAAACTGAAGCTTTCTTT
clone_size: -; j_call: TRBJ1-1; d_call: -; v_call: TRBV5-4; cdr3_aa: CASSFGNTEAFF; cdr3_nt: TGTGCCAGCAGCTTCGGGAACACTGAAGCTTTCTTT
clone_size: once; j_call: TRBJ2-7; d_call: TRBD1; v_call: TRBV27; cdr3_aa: CASSLDRVGYEQYF; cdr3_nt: TGTGCCAGCAGTTTAGACAGGGTTGGATACGAGCAGTACTTC
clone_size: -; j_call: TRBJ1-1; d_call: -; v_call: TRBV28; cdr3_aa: CASSPRLNTEAFF; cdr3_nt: TGTGCCAGCAGTCCCCGTTTGAACACTGAAGCTTTCTTT
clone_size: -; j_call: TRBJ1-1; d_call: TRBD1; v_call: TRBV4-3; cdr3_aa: CASSAGGPTEAFF; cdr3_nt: TGCGCCAGCAGCGCAGGGGGCCCCACTGAAGCTTTCTTT
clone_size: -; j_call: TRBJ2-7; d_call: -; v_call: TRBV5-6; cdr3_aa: CASSYLGGYEQYF; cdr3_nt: TGTGCCAGCAGCTACCTGGGGGGCTACGAGCAGTACTTC
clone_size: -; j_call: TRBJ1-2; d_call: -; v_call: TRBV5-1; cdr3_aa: CASSLTGSYGYTF; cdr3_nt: TGTGCCAGCAGCTTGACGGGGAGCTATGGCTACACCTTC
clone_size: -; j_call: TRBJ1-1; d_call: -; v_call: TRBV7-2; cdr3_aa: CASSPILDTEAFF; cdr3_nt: TGTGCCAGCAGCCCCATCTTAGACACTGAAGCTTTCTTT
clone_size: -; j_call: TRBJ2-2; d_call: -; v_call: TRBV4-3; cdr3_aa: CASSHVRSGELFF; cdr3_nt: TGCGCCAGCAGCCATGTCCGCTCCGGGGAGCTGTTTTTT
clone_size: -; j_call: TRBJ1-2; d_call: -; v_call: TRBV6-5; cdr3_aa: CASSYRGYGYTF; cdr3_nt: TGTGCCAGCAGTTACCGCGGCTATGGCTACACCTTC
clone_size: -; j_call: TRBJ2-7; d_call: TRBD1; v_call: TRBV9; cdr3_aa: CASSGDRDYEQYF; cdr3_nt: TGTGCCAGCAGCGGCGACAGGGATTACGAGCAGTACTTC
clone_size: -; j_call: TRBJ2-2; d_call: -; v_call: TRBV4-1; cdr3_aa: CASSQGGQGNTGELFF; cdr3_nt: TGCGCCAGCAGCCAAGGAGGGCAGGGGAACACCGGGGAGCTGTTTTTT
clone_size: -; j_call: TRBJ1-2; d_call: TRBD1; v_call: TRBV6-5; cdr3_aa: CASSYGTENYGYTF; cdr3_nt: TGTGCCAGCAGTTACGGGACAGAAAACTATGGCTACACCTTC
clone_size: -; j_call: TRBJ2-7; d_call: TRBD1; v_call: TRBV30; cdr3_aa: CAWGDSSYEQYF; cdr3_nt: TGTGCCTGGGGGGACAGCTCCTACGAGCAGTACTTC
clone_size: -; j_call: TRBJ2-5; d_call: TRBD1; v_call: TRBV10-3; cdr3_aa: CAISAGQGYETQYF; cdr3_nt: TGTGCCATCAGTGCAGGACAGGGCTATGAGACCCAGTACTTC
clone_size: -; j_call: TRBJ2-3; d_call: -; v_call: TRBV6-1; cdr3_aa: CASSDLTTSTDTQYF; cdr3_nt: TGTGCCAGCAGTGACCTGACAACTAGCACAGATACGCAGTATTTT
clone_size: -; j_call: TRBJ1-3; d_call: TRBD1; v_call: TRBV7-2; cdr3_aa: CASSETGAGNTIYF; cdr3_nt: TGTGCCAGCAGCGAGACAGGGGCTGGAAACACCATATATTTT
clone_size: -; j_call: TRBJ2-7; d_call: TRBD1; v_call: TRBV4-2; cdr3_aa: CASSQDKIWGQGGEQYF; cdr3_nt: TGTGCCAGCAGCCAAGATAAGATTTGGGGACAGGGTGGCGAGCAGTACTTC